This section outlines one TCR beta chain sequence together with its context. V was cut by 9 bases and J by 3 bases, with 20 bases left in between. There are 15 residues in the CDR3. Germline V gives CDR1 ENHRY, CDR2 SYGVKD. The sample is drawn from a study of blood T cell repertoires in COVID-19. TCRdb's copy holds only in-frame clones and misses some; the assay was immunoSEQ multiplex PCR. This table has 150,000 to 200,000 clones, approximately 91% appearing once. The sequence was obtained from a man between 35 and 55 years old with acute or convalescent COVID-19. The chain links TRBV10-3 to TRBJ1-1, with D possibly TRBD1 on 6 matching bases. Sequenced: peripheral blood. The CDR3 DNA sequence: TGTGCCATAGGGACCGGCGGGGGGGGCCACACTGAAGCTTTCTTT. This encodes CAIGTGGGGHTEAFF.